In its sample, the clone carrying this T cell receptor beta chain is medium-sized. Its target is unknown. Produced via immunoSEQ multiplex PCR; TCRdb's table is partial and in-frame only. There are about 1,500 clones in the sample; approximately 20% occur only once, and approximately 24% lies in the top ten. This entry is derived from a study of T cells in localized non-small cell lung cancer. Findings of the study overall: Heterogeneity within the tumor remains possible, as just one region underwent sequencing.

Germline CDR1 is MNHGY and CDR2 is SAAAGT. CDR3 length equals 16 residues. With V trimmed by 4 bases and J by 1 base, 7 bases remained unmatched. The chain uses TRBV6-8 and TRBJ2-5; 9 bases are a match to TRBD2. This sample comprised lung tumor tissue, obtained before any cancer treatment. The receptor was derived from a man aged 40-75 years with stage III squamous cell lung carcinoma. The DNA of the CDR3 is TGTGCCAGCAGTTTTCGTCTAGCGGGGTTCCAAGAGACCCAGTACTTC. It is translated as CASSFRLAGFQETQYF.